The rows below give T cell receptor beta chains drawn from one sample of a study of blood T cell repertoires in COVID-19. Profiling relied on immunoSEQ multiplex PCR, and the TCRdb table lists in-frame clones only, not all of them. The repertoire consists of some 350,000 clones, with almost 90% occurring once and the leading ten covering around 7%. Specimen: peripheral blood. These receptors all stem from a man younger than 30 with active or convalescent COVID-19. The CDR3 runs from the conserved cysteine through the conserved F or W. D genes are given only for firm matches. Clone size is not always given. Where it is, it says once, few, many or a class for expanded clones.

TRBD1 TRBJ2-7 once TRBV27 TGTGCCAGCAGTTTTGGGACAGGGGACTACGAGCAGTACTTC CASSFGTGDYEQYF
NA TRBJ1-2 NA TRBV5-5 TGTGCCAGCAGCTTGGTCGGCAGGGCTTCCAACTATGGCTACACCTTC CASSLVGRASNYGYTF
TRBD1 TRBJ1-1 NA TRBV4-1 TGCGCCAGCAGCCAAGAACAGGGGGCGTTGAGCACTGAAGCTTTCTTT CASSQEQGALSTEAFF
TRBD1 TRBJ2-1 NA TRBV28 TGTGCCAGCAGTTTATCCCTCCTGACAGGGGGGTCCTACAATGAGCAGTTCTTC CASSLSLLTGGSYNEQFF
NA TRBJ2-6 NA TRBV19 TGTGCCAGTAGTATAGCCGAAATTGCCTCTGGGGCCAACGTGCTGACTTTC CASSIAEIASGANVLTF
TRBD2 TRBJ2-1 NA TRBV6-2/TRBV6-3 TGTGCCAGCAGTTACCACACTAGCGACTCCTACAATGAGCAGTTCTTC CASSYHTSDSYNEQFF
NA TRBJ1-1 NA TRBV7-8 TGTGCCAGCAGCTTAAAGCCGTCGAACACTGAAGCTTTCTTT CASSLKPSNTEAFF
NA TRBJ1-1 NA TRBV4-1 TGCGCCAGCAGCCAAGACAGTAAGTACGAAGCTTTCTTT CASSQDSKYEAFF
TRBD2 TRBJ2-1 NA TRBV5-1 TGCGCCAGCAGCGTGGGACTAGCGGGGGGGTACAATGAGCAGTTCTTC CASSVGLAGGYNEQFF
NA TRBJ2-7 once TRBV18 TGTGCCAGCTCACGGCAGGGGAAAGGCGAGCAGTACTTC CASSRQGKGEQYF
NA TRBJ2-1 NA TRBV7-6 TGTGCCAGCAGCTCCGGTGGAGAACCCTACAATGAGCAGTTCTTC CASSSGGEPYNEQFF
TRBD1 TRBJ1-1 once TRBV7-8 TGTGCCAGCAGCATCGGAGACAGGGGCGGGAACACTGAAGCTTTCTTT CASSIGDRGGNTEAFF
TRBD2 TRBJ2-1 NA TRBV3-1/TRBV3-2 TGTGCCAGCAGCCAAGTCTATAGCGGGACACGCTACAATGAGCAGTTCTTC CASSQVYSGTRYNEQFF
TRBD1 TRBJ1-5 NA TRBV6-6 TGTGCCAGCAGGTATTCCGGGACAGATAATCAGCCCCAGCATTTT CASRYSGTDNQPQHF
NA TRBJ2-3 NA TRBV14 TGTGCCAGCAGCGCTCAATTGGGGGCAGCCGGGAGGAGGAATACGCAGTATTTT CASSAQLGAAGRRNTQYF
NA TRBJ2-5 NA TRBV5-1 TGCGCCAGCCGAAAGGGGTTCCAAGAGACCCAGTACTTC CASRKGFQETQYF
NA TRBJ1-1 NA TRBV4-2 TGTGCCAGCAGCCCCCCCACGGGGGGAGGTACTGAAGCTTTCTTT CASSPPTGGGTEAFF